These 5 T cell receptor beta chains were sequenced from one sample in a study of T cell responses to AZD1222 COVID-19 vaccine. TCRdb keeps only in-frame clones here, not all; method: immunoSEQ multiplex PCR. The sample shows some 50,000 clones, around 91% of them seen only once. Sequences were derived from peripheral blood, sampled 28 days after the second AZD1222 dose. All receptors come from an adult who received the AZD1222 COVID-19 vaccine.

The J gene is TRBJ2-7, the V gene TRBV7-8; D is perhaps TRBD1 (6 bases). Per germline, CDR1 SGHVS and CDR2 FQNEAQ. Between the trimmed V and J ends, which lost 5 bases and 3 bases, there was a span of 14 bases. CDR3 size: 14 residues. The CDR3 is CASSALQGRYEQYF. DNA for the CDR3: TGTGCCAGCAGCGCCCTACAGGGACGCTACGAGCAGTACTTC.

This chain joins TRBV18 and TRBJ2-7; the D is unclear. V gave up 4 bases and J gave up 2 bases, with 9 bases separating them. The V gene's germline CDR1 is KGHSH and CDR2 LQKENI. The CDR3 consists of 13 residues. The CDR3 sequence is CASSRQNTYEQYF. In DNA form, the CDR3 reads TGTGCCAGCTCACGCCAGAACACCTACGAGCAGTACTTC. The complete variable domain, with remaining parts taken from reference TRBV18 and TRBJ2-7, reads NAGVMQNPRHLVRRRGQEARLRCSPMKGHSHVYWYRQLPEEGLKFMVYLQKENIIDESGMPKERFSAEFPKEGPSILRIQQVVRGDSAAYFCASSRQNTYEQYFGPGTRLTVT.

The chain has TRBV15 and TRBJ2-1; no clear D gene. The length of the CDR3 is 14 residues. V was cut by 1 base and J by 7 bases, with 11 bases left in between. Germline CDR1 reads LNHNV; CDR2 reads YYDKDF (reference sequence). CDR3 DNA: TGTGCCACCAGCAGAGGAGACCCCGTGAATGAGCAGTTCTTC. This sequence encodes CATSRGDPVNEQFF.

CDR3 protein: CASSSNNEQFF. The CDR3 bases are TGTGCCAGCAGTTCGAACAATGAGCAGTTCTTC. The chain couples TRBV28 to TRBJ2-1; D uncertain. CDR3 length: 11 amino acids. Trimming removed 4 bases at V and 5 bases at J, with 3 bases between. Germline CDR1 is MDHEN and CDR2 is SYDVKM. Full variable domain (missing parts from reference TRBV28 and TRBJ2-1): DVKVTQSSRYLVKRTGEKVFLECVQDMDHENMFWYRQDPGLGLRLIYFSYDVKMKEKGDIPEGYSVSREKKERFSLILESASTNQTSMYLCASSSNNEQFFGPGTRLTVL.

CDR3 in amino acids: CASSLAGDNEKLFF. The CDR3, as DNA: TGTGCCAGCAGCTTGGCAGGGGATAATGAAAAACTGTTTTTT. The chain is built from TRBV5-6 and TRBJ1-4, with D possibly TRBD1 on 6 matching bases. The CDR3 totals 14 residues. V was trimmed by 0 bases and J by 4 bases, leaving 7 bases between them. Germline V gene lookup returns CDR1 SGHDT and CDR2 YYEEEE.